A selection of T cell receptor beta chains follows, all from one sample in a study of cytomegalovirus exposure and HLA in healthy donors. TCRdb's table, derived via immunoSEQ multiplex PCR, lists solely in-frame clones and lacks some. The data hold about 110,000 clones, with more than 70% observed a single time. The specimen was PBMCs. The receptors derive from a man aged 18 to 29 in good health and CMV-seronegative. Both conserved end residues are part of each CDR3. A D gene is named only where the DNA matches it firmly. For some rows the clone size is stated as once, few or many, or as a class when expanded; others skip it.

d_call	clone_size	v_call	j_call	cdr3_aa	cdr3_nt
NA	NA	TRBV27	TRBJ1-1	CASTSPPPGTEAFF	TGTGCCAGCACCAGTCCCCCTCCCGGGACTGAAGCTTTCTTT
NA	NA	TRBV6-6	TRBJ1-5	CAAAADDSNQPQHF	TGTGCCGCTGCGGCCGATGATAGCAATCAGCCCCAGCATTTT
TRBD1	NA	TRBV6-5	TRBJ2-7	CASSSYSRDRGYEQYF	TGTGCCAGCAGTTCGTACTCCCGGGACAGGGGCTACGAGCAGTACTTC
NA	NA	TRBV5-1	TRBJ2-3	CASSPAVPTDTQYF	TGCGCCAGCAGCCCAGCGGTACCCACAGATACGCAGTATTTT
TRBD2	NA	TRBV4-2	TRBJ2-7	CASRNVAGGSYEQYF	TGTGCCAGCAGGAACGTAGCGGGGGGGTCTTACGAGCAGTACTTC
TRBD2	NA	TRBV9	TRBJ2-2	CASSAREGRYTGELFF	TGTGCCAGCAGCGCTAGGGAGGGCAGGTACACCGGGGAGCTGTTTTTT
NA	NA	TRBV14	TRBJ1-2	CASSPRASAYGYTF	TGTGCCAGCAGCCCCAGGGCCTCGGCCTATGGCTACACCTTC
NA	NA	TRBV6-5	TRBJ2-3	CASSSGTSSTDTQYF	TGTGCCAGCAGCTCCGGGACTTCTAGCACAGATACGCAGTATTTT
TRBD2	NA	TRBV5-4	TRBJ2-5	CASSPGGQPKETQYF	TGTGCCAGCAGCCCGGGGGGGCAGCCTAAAGAGACCCAGTACTTC
TRBD1	NA	TRBV10-2	TRBJ1-5	CASSGQGARGNQPQHF	TGCGCCAGCAGTGGACAGGGGGCTAGGGGCAATCAGCCCCAGCATTTT
NA	NA	TRBV18	TRBJ2-5	CASSPTGEETQYF	TGTGCCAGCTCACCAACGGGGGAAGAGACCCAGTACTTC
TRBD2	NA	TRBV25-1	TRBJ2-5	CASSRSTSGGTGETQYF	TGTGCCAGCAGTCGCTCGACTAGCGGGGGGACGGGAGAGACCCAGTACTTC
TRBD1	NA	TRBV7-2	TRBJ1-2	CASSPGGQYYGYTF	TGTGCCAGCAGCCCAGGGGGACAGTACTATGGCTACACCTTC
NA	NA	TRBV21-1	TRBJ2-7	CASSPTAQYF	TGTGCCAGCAGCCCCACTGCTCAGTACTTC
TRBD1	NA	TRBV29-1	TRBJ1-2	CSVENQGARGYGYTF	TGCAGCGTGGAAAACCAGGGGGCGCGGGGCTATGGCTACACCTTC
TRBD2	NA	TRBV10-3	TRBJ2-5	CAISVGTSGGVKTQYF	TGTGCCATCAGTGTCGGGACTAGCGGGGGGGTGAAGACCCAGTACTTC
TRBD2	NA	TRBV10-3	TRBJ2-3	CAIGGLAGGQLSTDTQYF	TGTGCCATCGGCGGACTAGCGGGGGGCCAGCTTAGCACAGATACGCAGTATTTT
NA	NA	TRBV7-3	TRBJ2-2	CASSTGPGELFF	TGTGCCAGCAGTACAGGGCCCGGGGAGCTGTTTTTT
TRBD1	NA	TRBV5-8	TRBJ1-5	CASSLHTGVEQPQHF	TGTGCCAGCAGCCTTCATACAGGGGTGGAACAGCCCCAGCATTTT
NA	NA	TRBV5-1	TRBJ2-3	CASSLAPREGTDTQYF	TGCGCCAGCAGCTTGGCCCCCCGAGAGGGTACAGATACGCAGTATTTT
TRBD1	NA	TRBV5-1	TRBJ1-4	CATGTGGTNEKLFF	TGCGCCACAGGGACAGGGGGGACTAATGAAAAACTGTTTTTT
NA	NA	TRBV4-1	TRBJ2-6	CASSQVPLRDGANVLTF	TGCGCCAGCAGCCAAGTTCCGCTCAGGGATGGGGCCAACGTCCTGACTTTC
TRBD1	once	TRBV6-6	TRBJ1-6	CASRQGESSYNSPLHF	TGTGCCAGCAGACAGGGGGAAAGCTCCTATAATTCACCCCTCCACTTT
NA	NA	TRBV9	TRBJ1-2	CASSGTPNYGYPF	TGTGCCAGCAGCGGGACACCAAACTATGGCTACCCCTTC
NA	NA	TRBV5-1	TRBJ2-3	CASSLVSGTDTQYF	TGCGCCAGCAGCTTGGTTAGCGGCACAGATACGCAGTATTTT
TRBD1	NA	TRBV5-1	TRBJ1-1	CASSWGGTGGFGTEAFF	TGCGCCAGCAGCTGGGGGGGGACAGGGGGCTTTGGCACTGAAGCTTTCTTT
NA	NA	TRBV2	TRBJ1-6	CASSEIGGNKGSPLHF	TGTGCCAGCAGTGAAATCGGGGGTAATAAAGGCTCACCCCTCCACTTT
TRBD2	few	TRBV7-2	TRBJ2-5	CASSRTSEFWETQYF	TGTGCCAGCAGTCGGACTAGCGAATTTTGGGAGACCCAGTACTTC
TRBD1	NA	TRBV2	TRBJ1-3	CASQYRGRGNTIYF	TGTGCCAGCCAATACAGGGGGCGCGGAAACACCATATATTTT
NA	few	TRBV6-5	TRBJ1-1	CASSRLTEAFF	TGTGCCAGCAGCCGACTCACTGAAGCTTTCTTT
NA	NA	TRBV7-7	TRBJ2-3	CASSLAPGLTDTQYF	TGTGCCAGCAGCTTAGCCCCTGGGCTTACAGATACGCAGTATTTT
NA	NA	TRBV5-5	TRBJ1-6	CASSFPSGNSPLHF	TGTGCCAGCAGCTTTCCGAGTGGTAATTCACCCCTCCACTTT
TRBD1	NA	TRBV9	TRBJ2-1	CASSVAPDREATAYNEQFF	TGTGCCAGCAGCGTAGCCCCGGACAGGGAAGCTACGGCCTACAATGAGCAGTTCTTC
NA	NA	TRBV27	TRBJ2-7	CASSAVRASPLYEQYF	TGTGCCAGCAGTGCGGTAAGGGCTAGCCCCCTCTACGAGCAGTACTTC
NA	few	TRBV11-2	TRBJ2-7	CASSPGTKQYF	TGTGCCAGCAGCCCGGGGACAAAGCAGTACTTC
NA	NA	TRBV7-2	TRBJ2-2	CASSPLGVGSANTGELFF	TGTGCCAGCAGCCCCCTGGGAGTTGGGAGCGCGAACACCGGGGAGCTGTTTTTT
NA	NA	TRBV5-4	TRBJ1-5	CASSLEGADNQPQHF	TGTGCCAGCAGCTTGGAAGGGGCCGACAATCAGCCCCAGCATTTT
NA	once	TRBV25-1	TRBJ1-1	CASSRINTEAFF	TGTGCCAGCAGTCGTATCAACACTGAAGCTTTCTTT
NA	NA	TRBV14	TRBJ2-1	CASSQNPFGGGEQFF	TGTGCCAGCAGCCAAAATCCCTTCGGGGGTGGTGAGCAGTTCTTC
NA	NA	TRBV18	TRBJ1-5	CASSPRVDNQPQHF	TGTGCCAGCTCCCCGAGGGTAGACAATCAGCCCCAGCATTTT
TRBD1	few	TRBV28	TRBJ1-5	CASSTPGQGAYQPQHF	TGTGCCAGCAGTACCCCGGGACAGGGGGCTTATCAGCCCCAGCATTTT
TRBD1	few	TRBV5-1	TRBJ1-4	CASSRRGQDEKLFF	TGCGCCAGCAGCCGACGGGGACAGGATGAAAAACTGTTTTTT
NA	NA	TRBV7-9	TRBJ2-7	CASSTGNEQYF	TGTGCCAGCAGCACGGGTAACGAGCAGTACTTC
TRBD2	NA	TRBV5-4	TRBJ2-3	CASSRSGGYTDTQYF	TGTGCCAGCAGTAGGAGCGGGGGGTACACAGATACGCAGTATTTT
NA	NA	TRBV5-5	TRBJ1-2	CASSGGGQTYGYTF	TGTGCCAGCAGCGGAGGAGGACAGACCTATGGCTACACCTTC
NA	NA	TRBV9	TRBJ2-5	CASSVGVREETQYF	TGTGCCAGCAGCGTAGGCGTTAGAGAAGAGACCCAGTACTTC
TRBD1	NA	TRBV2	TRBJ2-2	CASSLPRDRDNTGELFF	TGTGCCAGCAGTCTTCCCCGGGACAGAGATAACACCGGGGAGCTGTTTTTT
TRBD2	few	TRBV9	TRBJ2-1	CASSVWASGGAVEQFF	TGTGCCAGCAGCGTATGGGCTAGCGGGGGGGCGGTTGAGCAGTTCTTC
TRBD1	NA	TRBV6-6	TRBJ1-5	CASSPGTASYQPQHF	TGTGCCAGCAGCCCAGGGACAGCGTCTTATCAGCCCCAGCATTTT
NA	NA	TRBV4-3	TRBJ2-6	CASSQDGSSGANVLTF	TGCGCCAGCAGCCAAGATGGGAGCTCTGGGGCCAACGTCCTGACTTTC
NA	NA	TRBV10-3	TRBJ1-2	CAISESKTENYGYTF	TGTGCCATCAGTGAGTCGAAGACAGAGAACTATGGCTACACCTTC
TRBD1	NA	TRBV2	TRBJ2-1	CASKEDRGVYNEQFF	TGTGCCAGCAAAGAGGACAGGGGAGTTTACAATGAGCAGTTCTTC
NA	NA	TRBV7-2	TRBJ2-7	CASSLYGGEQYF	TGTGCCAGCAGCTTATACGGGGGCGAGCAGTACTTC
TRBD2	NA	TRBV4-2	TRBJ2-7	CASSQEEGLPSYEQYF	TGTGCCAGCAGCCAAGAGGAGGGACTACCCTCCTACGAGCAGTACTTC
NA	NA	TRBV7-6	TRBJ1-2	CASSLIDEPGNYGYTF	TGTGCCAGCAGCTTAATCGACGAGCCGGGAAACTATGGCTACACCTTC